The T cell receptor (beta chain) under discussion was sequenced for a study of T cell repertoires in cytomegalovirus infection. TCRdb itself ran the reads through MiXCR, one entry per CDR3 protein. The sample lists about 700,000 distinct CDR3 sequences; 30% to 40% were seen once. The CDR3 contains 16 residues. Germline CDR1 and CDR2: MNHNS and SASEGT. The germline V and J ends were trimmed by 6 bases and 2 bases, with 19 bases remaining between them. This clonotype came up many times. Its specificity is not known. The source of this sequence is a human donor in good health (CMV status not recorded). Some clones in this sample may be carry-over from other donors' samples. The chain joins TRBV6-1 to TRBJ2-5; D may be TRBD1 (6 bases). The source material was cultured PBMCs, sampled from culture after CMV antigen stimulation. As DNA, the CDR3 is TGTGCCAGCAGCCTCACACCCTTGACAGGACAAGAGACCCAGTACTTC. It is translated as CASSLTPLTGQETQYF.